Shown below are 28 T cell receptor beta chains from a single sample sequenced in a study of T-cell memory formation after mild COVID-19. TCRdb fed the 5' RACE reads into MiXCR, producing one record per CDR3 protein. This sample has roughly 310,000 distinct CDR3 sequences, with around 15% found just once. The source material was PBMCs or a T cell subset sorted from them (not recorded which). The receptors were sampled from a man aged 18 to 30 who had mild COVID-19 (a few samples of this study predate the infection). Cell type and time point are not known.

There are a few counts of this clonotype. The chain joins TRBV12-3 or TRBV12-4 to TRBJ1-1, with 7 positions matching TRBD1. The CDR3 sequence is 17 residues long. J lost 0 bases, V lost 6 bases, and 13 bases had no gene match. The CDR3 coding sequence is TGTGCCAGCAGACGCGTAGGGAGACAGGGATTGAACACTGAAGCTTTCTTT. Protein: CASRRVGRQGLNTEAFF.

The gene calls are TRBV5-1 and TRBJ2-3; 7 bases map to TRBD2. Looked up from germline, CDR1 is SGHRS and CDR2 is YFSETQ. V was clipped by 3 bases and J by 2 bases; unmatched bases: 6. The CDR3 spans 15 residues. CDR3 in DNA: TGCGCCAGCAGCTCCAGAGCGGGGTCCACAGATACGCAGTATTTT. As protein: CASSSRAGSTDTQYF.

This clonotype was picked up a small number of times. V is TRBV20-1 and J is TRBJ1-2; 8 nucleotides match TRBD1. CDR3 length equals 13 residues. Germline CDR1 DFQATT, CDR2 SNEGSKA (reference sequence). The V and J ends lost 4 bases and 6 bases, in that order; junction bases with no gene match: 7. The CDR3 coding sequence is TGCAGTGCTACTGACACAGGGGGTCATGGCTACACCTTC. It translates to CSATDTGGHGYTF.

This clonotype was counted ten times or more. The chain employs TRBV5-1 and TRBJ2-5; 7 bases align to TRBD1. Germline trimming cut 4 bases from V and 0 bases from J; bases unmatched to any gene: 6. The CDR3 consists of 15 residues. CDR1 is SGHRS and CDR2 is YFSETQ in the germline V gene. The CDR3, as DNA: TGCGCCAGCAGCCGGAGACAGGGCGACCAAGAGACCCAGTACTTC. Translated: CASSRRQGDQETQYF.

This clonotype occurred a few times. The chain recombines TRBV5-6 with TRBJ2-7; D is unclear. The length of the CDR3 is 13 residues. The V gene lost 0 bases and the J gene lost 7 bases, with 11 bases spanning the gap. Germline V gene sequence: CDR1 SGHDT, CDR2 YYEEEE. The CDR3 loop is CASSLGPKREQYV. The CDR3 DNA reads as TGTGCCAGCAGCTTGGGTCCGAAGAGGGAGCAGTACGTC.

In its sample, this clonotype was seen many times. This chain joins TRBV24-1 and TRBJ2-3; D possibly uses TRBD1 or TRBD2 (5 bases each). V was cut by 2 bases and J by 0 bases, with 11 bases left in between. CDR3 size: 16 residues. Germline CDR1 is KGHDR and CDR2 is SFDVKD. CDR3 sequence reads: CATSDSGTASTDTQYF. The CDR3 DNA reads TGTGCCACCAGTGATTCCGGGACGGCTAGCACAGATACGCAGTATTTT.

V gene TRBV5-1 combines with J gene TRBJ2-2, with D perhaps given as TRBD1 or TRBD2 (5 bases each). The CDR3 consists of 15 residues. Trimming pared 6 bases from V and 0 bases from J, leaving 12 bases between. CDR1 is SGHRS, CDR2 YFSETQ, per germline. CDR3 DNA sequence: TGCGCCAGCAATATGGGACCCGCGAACACCGGGGAGCTGTTTTTT. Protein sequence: CASNMGPANTGELFF.

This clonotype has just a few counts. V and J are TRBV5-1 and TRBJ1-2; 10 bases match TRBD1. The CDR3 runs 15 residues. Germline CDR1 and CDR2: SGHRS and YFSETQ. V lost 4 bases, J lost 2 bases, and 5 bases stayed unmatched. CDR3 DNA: TGCGCCAGCAGCCGAGGGACAGGGGAAAACTATGGCTACACCTTC. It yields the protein CASSRGTGENYGYTF.

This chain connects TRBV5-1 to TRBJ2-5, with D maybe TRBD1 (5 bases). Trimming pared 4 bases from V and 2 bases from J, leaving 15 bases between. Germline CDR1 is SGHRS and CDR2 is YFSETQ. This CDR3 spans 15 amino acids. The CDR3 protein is CASSGQGALQETQYF. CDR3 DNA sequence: TGCGCCAGCAGCGGGCAAGGGGCTTTACAAGAGACCCAGTACTTC.

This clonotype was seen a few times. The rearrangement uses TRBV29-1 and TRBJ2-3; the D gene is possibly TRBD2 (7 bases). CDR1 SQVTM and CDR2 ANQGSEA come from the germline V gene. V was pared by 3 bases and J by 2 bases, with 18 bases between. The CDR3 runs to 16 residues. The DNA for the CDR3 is TGCAGCGTTGAGGGGGCCCCCGGGACTACCACAGATACGCAGTATTTT. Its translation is CSVEGAPGTTTDTQYF.

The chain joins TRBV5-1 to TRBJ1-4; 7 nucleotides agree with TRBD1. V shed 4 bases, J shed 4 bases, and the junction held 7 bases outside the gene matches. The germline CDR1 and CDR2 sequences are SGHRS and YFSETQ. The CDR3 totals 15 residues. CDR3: CASSRGDSRNEKLFF. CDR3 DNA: TGCGCCAGCAGCCGGGGGGACAGTCGTAATGAAAAACTGTTTTTT. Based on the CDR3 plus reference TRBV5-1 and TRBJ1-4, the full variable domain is KAGVTQTPRYLIKTRGQQVTLSCSPISGHRSVSWYQQTPGQGLQFLFEYFSETQRNKGNFPGRFSGRQFSNSRSEMNVSTLELGDSALYLCASSRGDSRNEKLFFGSGTQLSVL.

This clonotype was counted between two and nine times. CDR3 bases: TGCGCCAGCAGTCAATCCCCGGGGGGCTACACTGAAGCTTTCTTT. This codes for CASSQSPGGYTEAFF. The rearrangement links TRBV4-3 to TRBJ1-1, with D possibly being TRBD1 (6 bases). V shed 6 bases and J shed 3 bases, with 17 bases lying between them. Germline assignment: CDR1 LGHNA and CDR2 YSLEER. This CDR3 comprises 15 residues.

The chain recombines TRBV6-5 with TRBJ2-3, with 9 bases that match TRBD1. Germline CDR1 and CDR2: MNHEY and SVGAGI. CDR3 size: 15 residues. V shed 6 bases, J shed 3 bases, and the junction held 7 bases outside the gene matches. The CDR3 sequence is CASSLFGTGTDTQYF. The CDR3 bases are TGTGCCAGCAGCCTATTCGGGACAGGGACAGATACGCAGTATTTT.

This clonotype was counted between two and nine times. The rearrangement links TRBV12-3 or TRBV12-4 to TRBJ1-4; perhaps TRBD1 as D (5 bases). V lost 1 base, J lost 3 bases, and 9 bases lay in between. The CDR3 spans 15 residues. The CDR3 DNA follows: TGTGCCAGCAGTTTAGGTTCGGGGGCTAATGAAAAACTGTTTTTT. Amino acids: CASSLGSGANEKLFF.

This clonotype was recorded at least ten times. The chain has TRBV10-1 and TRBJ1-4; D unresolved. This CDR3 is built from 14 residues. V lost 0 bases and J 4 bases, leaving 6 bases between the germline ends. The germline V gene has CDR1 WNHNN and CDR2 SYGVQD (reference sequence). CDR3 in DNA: TGCGCCAGCAGTGAGTCCGCGAGTAATGAAAAACTGTTTTTT. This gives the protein CASSESASNEKLFF.

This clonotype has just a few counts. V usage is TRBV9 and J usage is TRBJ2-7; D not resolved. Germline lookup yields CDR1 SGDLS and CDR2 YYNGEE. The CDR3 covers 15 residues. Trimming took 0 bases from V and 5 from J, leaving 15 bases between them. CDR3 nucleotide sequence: TGTGCCAGCAGCGTAGAAGGGCTAGGTGCGGACGAGCAGTACTTC. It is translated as CASSVEGLGADEQYF.

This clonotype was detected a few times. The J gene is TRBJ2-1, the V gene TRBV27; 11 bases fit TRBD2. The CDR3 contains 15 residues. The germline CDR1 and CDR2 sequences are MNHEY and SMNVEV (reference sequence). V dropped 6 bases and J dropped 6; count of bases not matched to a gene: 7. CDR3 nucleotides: TGTGCCAGCAGCCTACTAGCGGGGGCCCTCAATGAGCAGTTCTTC. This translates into CASSLLAGALNEQFF.

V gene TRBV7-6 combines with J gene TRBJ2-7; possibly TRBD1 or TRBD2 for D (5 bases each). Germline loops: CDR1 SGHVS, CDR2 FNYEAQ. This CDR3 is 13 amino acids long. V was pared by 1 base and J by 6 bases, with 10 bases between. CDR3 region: CASSLDGGGEQYF. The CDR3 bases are TGTGCCAGCAGCTTAGATGGTGGGGGCGAGCAGTACTTC.

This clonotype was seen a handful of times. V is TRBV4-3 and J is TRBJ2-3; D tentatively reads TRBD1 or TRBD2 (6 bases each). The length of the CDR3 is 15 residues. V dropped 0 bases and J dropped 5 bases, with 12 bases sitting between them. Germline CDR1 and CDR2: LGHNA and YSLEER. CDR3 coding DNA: TGCGCCAGCAGCCAAGAAGGGGGGTTTGGAGATACGCAGTATTTT. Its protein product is CASSQEGGFGDTQYF.

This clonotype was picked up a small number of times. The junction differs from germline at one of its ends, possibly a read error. The CDR3 DNA reads as TGCGCCAGCAGCTTGGCCCCTCTAGCGGGGAGTTACATTGAGCAGTTCTTC. Encoded protein: CASSLAPLAGSYIEQFF. The gene calls are TRBV5-1 and TRBJ2-1; TRBD2 matches at 9 bases. The CDR3 runs 17 residues. Per the germline V gene, CDR1 is SGHRS and CDR2 is YFSETQ.

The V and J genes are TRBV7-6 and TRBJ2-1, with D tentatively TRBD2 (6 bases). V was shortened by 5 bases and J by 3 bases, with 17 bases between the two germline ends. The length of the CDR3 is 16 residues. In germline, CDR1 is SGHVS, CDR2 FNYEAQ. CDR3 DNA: TGTGCCAGCAGCCCCAGGGACGGGGGATACTACAATGAGCAGTTCTTC. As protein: CASSPRDGGYYNEQFF.

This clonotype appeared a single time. CDR3 protein: CASSLRTGYEQYV. The CDR3 DNA reads TGTGCCAGCAGCTTACGGACAGGCTACGAGCAGTACGTC. The chain is built from TRBV11-3 and TRBJ2-7; 7 bases map to TRBD1. Germline values: CDR1 SGHNT, CDR2 YENEEA. The CDR3 covers 13 residues. V was clipped by 2 bases and J by 3 bases; unmatched bases: 1.

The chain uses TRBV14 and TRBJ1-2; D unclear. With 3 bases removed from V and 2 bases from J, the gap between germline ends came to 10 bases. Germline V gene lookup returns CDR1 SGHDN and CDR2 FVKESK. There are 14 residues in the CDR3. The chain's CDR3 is CASSQAMGNYGYTF. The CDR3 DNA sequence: TGTGCCAGCAGCCAGGCGATGGGGAACTATGGCTACACCTTC.

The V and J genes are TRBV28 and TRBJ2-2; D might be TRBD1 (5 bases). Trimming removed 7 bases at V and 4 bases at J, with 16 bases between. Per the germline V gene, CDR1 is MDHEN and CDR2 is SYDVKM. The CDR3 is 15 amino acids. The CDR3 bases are TGTGCCAGCATCGACCATAAGGGGTCCACCGGGGAGCTGTTTTTT. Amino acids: CASIDHKGSTGELFF.

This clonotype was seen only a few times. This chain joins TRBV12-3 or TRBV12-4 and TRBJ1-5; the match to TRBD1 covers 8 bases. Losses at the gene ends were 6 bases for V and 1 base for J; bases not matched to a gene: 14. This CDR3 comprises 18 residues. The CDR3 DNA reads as TGTGCCAGCAGCCTCGGGACAGGTTGGGTGGCGAGCAATCAGCCCCAGCATTTT. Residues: CASSLGTGWVASNQPQHF.

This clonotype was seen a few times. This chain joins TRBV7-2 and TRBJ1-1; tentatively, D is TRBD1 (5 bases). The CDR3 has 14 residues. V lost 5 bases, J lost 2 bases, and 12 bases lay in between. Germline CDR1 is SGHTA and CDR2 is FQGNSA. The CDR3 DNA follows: TGTGCCAGCAGCCGGGGGAATTTTAACACTGAAGCTTTCTTT. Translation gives CASSRGNFNTEAFF.

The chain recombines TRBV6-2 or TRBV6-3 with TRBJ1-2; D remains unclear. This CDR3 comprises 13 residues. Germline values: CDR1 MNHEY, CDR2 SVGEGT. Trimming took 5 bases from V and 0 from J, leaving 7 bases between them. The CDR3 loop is CASSQTSNYGYTF. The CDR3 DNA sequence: TGTGCCAGCAGTCAAACATCTAACTATGGCTACACCTTC.

As DNA, the CDR3 is TGTGCCAGCAGCCAAGATGGTGGGACTAGCGGGTGCCCTTGGTACCAAGAGACCCAGTACTTC. Translating it yields CASSQDGGTSGCPWYQETQYF. The chain is built from TRBV3-2 and TRBJ2-5; TRBD2, as called in the table, went unchecked against the DNA. TRBV3-2 represents a pseudogene. This CDR3 has 21 residues.